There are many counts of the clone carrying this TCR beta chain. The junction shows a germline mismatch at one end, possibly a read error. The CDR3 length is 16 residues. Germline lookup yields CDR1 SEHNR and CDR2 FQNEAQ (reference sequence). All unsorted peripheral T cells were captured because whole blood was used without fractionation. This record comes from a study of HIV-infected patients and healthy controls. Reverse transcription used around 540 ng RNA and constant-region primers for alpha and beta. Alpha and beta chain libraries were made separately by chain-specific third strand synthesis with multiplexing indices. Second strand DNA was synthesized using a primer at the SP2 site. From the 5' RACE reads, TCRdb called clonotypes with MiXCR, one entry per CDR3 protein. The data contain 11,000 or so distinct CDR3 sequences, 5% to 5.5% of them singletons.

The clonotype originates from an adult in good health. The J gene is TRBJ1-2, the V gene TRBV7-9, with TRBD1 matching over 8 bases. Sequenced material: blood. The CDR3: CASSLASRGRVYGYTF. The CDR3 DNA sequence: TGTGCCAGCAGCCTAGCTTCCAGGGGGCGCGTCTATGGCTACACCTTC.